This T cell receptor (beta chain) was sequenced in a study of regulatory T cells in long-lasting Graves disease. Investigators prepared the TCR beta libraries by applying iRepertoire HTBI primers and Arm-PCR of CDR3 regions. TCRdb called the multiplex PCR reads again in MiXCR, with one record for every CDR3 protein. The table shows hundreds of thousands of distinct CDR3 sequences, with roughly 15% occurring only once. About this clonotype: A much larger clone differs by one base, so this may be a read error. The CDR3 does not end in the conserved phenylalanine or tryptophan, so this is likely a read error.

The CDR3 is 13 residues long. The V end lost 1 base, the J end lost 7 bases, and 8 bases lay between the germline ends. From germline, CDR1 is KGHSH and CDR2 LQKENI. Time point reported: newly diagnosed GD, antithyroid drugs for less than 3 months. Generation of the TCR library employed RNA extracted from PBMCs. The sample was also reused in another study, on T cells in Graves' hyperthyroidism and ophthalmopathy. As reported in that work: Ophthalmopathy, as predicted by the model, came a median 6.5 months after the prediction.

The V call is TRBV18, the J call TRBJ1-5, with D unclear. The receptor was isolated from a young woman with Graves disease. The specimen was peripheral blood mononuclear cells (PBMCs), collected at new diagnosis, from a patient treated with antithyroid drugs. CDR3 sequence reads: CASSPQGEQPQHL. The DNA of the CDR3 is TGTGCCAGCTCACCACAGGGAGAGCAGCCCCAGCATCTT.